This TCR beta chain was captured by sequencing in a study of blood T cell repertoires in COVID-19. The protocol was immunoSEQ multiplex PCR, while the TCRdb copy is restricted to in-frame clones and leaves out a portion. Of fewer than 400,000 clones listed, approximately 90% are singletons. CDR3 length: 14 amino acids. Losses at the gene ends were 1 base for V and 6 bases for J; bases not matched to a gene: 6. The germline V gene has CDR1 MNHNS and CDR2 SASEGT. Recruitment covered about 26 US areas and drew participants whose ages spanned roughly 18 to 90 years. Cohorts were assigned according to the clinical history that participants reported. All recovered Cohort 3 donors got two negative PCRs, got clearance, or saw symptom resolution.

This chain uses TRBV6-1 with TRBJ2-7; 7 bases are shared with TRBD1. The sample was PBMCs or T cells enriched from blood (not recorded which). The sequence was collected from a woman aged 18-29 years who had recovered from COVID-19. Here the CDR3 DNA reads TGTGCCAGCAGTGAAGTCCCAGGGGGAACCGAGCAGTACTTC. Protein sequence: CASSEVPGGTEQYF.